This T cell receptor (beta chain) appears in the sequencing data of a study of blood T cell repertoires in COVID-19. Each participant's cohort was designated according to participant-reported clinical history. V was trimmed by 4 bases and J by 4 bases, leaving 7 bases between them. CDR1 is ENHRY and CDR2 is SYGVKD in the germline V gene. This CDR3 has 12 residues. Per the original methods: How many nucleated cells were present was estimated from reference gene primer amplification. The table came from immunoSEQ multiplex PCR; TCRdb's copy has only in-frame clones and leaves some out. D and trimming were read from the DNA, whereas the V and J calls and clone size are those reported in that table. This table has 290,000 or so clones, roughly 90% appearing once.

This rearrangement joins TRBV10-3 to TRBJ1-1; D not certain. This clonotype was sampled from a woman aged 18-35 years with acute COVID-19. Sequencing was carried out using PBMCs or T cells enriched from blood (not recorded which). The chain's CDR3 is CAISGRRTEAFF. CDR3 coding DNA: TGTGCCATCAGTGGCAGGCGCACTGAAGCTTTCTTT.